One and the same sample provided the 19 T cell receptor beta chains below, sequenced in a study of blood T cells in healthy people across ages. Then a second PCR, running about 6 to 11 cycles, was carried out with a sample-barcoded 5' primer and a J-beta primer mix. In TCRdb, the 5' RACE reads were re-called with MiXCR into one record per CDR3 protein. Altogether some 690,000 distinct CDR3 sequences are present, around a fifth being singletons, with the ten largest covering roughly a fifth. What was sequenced was blood. These receptors were taken from a man in his sixties or seventies in good health.

The chain couples TRBV27 to TRBJ2-7; 7 positions match TRBD1. The junction had 12 bases not matched to a gene; V was cut back by 5 bases and J by 5 bases. Germline V lookup: CDR1 MNHEY, CDR2 SMNVEV (reference sequence). The CDR3 extends over 15 amino acids. The CDR3 DNA reads TGTGCCAGCAGTCCCCTTCCGACAGGGCACCACGAGCAGTACTTC. Protein sequence: CASSPLPTGHHEQYF.

V and J are TRBV11-2 and TRBJ2-4; D uncertain. CDR3 size: 14 residues. The V end was cut by 4 bases, the J end by 8 bases, with 15 bases between. Germline V gives CDR1 SGHAT, CDR2 FQNNGV. The CDR3 DNA reads as TGTGCCAGCAGCTACCATACAACCTGGTACATTCAGTACTTC. This encodes CASSYHTTWYIQYF.

Only a few counts were recorded for this clonotype. The chain has TRBV9 and TRBJ2-1, with 7 bases identical to TRBD2. The J call may be faulty, since TRBJ2-7 better matches the DNA end. Germline V gene sequence: CDR1 SGDLS, CDR2 YYNGEE. This CDR3 region has 20 residues. The CDR3 coding sequence is TGTGCCAGCAGCGTAGGGAGGAGACTAGCAAATTCAGTCCATGCCTACGAGCAGTACGTC. This codes for CASSVGRRLANSVHAYEQYV.

The chain employs TRBV7-9 and TRBJ2-3; D might be TRBD2 (5 bases). Trimming took off 2 bases at V and 5 bases at J, with 14 bases between the two ends. CDR1 SEHNR and CDR2 FQNEAQ come from the germline V gene (reference sequence). The CDR3 length is 15 residues. The CDR3 bases are TGTGCCAGCAGCTTACGTGGGAGTAAACAAGATACGCAGTATTTT. Its protein is CASSLRGSKQDTQYF.

This clonotype was seen a few times. The chain uses TRBV20-1 and TRBJ2-7; TRBD1 agrees at 8 bases. Germline lookup yields CDR1 DFQATT and CDR2 SNEGSKA (reference sequence). CDR3 length equals 12 residues. J gave up 4 bases and V 6 bases, and 5 bases lay outside the gene matches. CDR3 protein: CSAARTGYEQYF. The CDR3 DNA reads TGCAGTGCCGCGCGGACAGGGTACGAGCAGTACTTC.

The chain recombines TRBV10-3 with TRBJ1-4; D gene uncertain. Germline lookup yields CDR1 ENHRY and CDR2 SYGVKD. The CDR3 length is 15 residues. V dropped 2 bases and J dropped 8 bases, with 15 bases sitting between them. The CDR3 sequence: CAISENLSGNEKLFF. The CDR3 DNA sequence: TGTGCCATCAGTGAGAATTTGTCGGGTAACGAAAAACTGTTTTTT.

Concerning this clonotype: Its ends do not fully match the called genes, so a read error is possible. The gene calls are TRBV19 and TRBJ2-1; 7 bases line up with TRBD2. The CDR3 is made up of 16 amino acids. The germline gives CDR1 LNHDA, CDR2 SQIVND (reference sequence). CDR3 sequence: CASSIAGMRGYSEQFF. CDR3 sequence (DNA): TGTGCCAGTAGTATAGCGGGCATGCGGGGGTACAGTGAGCAGTTCTTC.

This clonotype was seen a few times. The CDR3, as DNA: TGCGCCAGCAGCCAAGTTTTACAGGGAGGATATGGCTACACCTTC. This encodes CASSQVLQGGYGYTF. This rearrangement joins TRBV4-3 to TRBJ1-2, with TRBD1 as a possible D gene (6 bases). The V end lost 1 base, the J end lost 5 bases, and 14 bases lay between the germline ends. Germline assignment: CDR1 LGHNA and CDR2 YSLEER. The CDR3 loop spans 15 amino acids.

The genes are TRBV9 and TRBJ1-1; D is perhaps TRBD1 (5 bases). Between the trimmed V and J ends, which lost 4 bases and 1 base, there was a span of 17 bases. Per germline, CDR1 SGDLS and CDR2 YYNGEE. This CDR3 is 16 amino acids long. The CDR3: CASSRGGSPPNTEAFF. The DNA of the CDR3 is TGTGCCAGCAGCCGCGGGGGGTCTCCGCCGAACACTGAAGCTTTCTTT.

This clonotype was observed many times. The chain recombines TRBV4-1 with TRBJ1-4; D is perhaps TRBD1 (5 bases). Germline V CDR1 and CDR2: MGHRA, YSYEKL. The CDR3 is 15 residues long. V was shortened by 0 bases and J by 10 bases, with 15 bases between the two germline ends. The CDR3 spells CASSQDRGTLLKLFF. The CDR3 bases are TGCGCCAGCAGCCAAGATCGGGGGACGCTACTAAAACTGTTTTTT.

This clonotype has ten or more counts. The V gene is TRBV18, the J gene TRBJ2-5; D is possibly TRBD2 (5 bases). V gave up 3 bases and J gave up 2 bases, with 16 bases separating them. The CDR3 consists of 16 residues. The germline V gene has CDR1 KGHSH and CDR2 LQKENI. DNA for the CDR3: TGTGCCAGCTCACCCCCCGGGCTAAGACTACAAGAGACCCAGTACTTC. The encoded protein is CASSPPGLRLQETQYF.

This chain connects TRBV5-1 to TRBJ2-1; TRBD2 is a possible D gene (6 bases). The DNA end is more similar to TRBJ2-5, so the J call may be wrong. CDR3 length: 15 residues. Germline V gene data show CDR1 as SGHRS and CDR2 as YFSETQ. The DNA of the CDR3 is TGCGCCAGCAGCTGGACGGGACTGCTAAAAGAGACCCAGTACTTC. Translating it yields CASSWTGLLKETQYF.

The gene calls are TRBV5-6 and TRBJ2-3; 11 nucleotides match TRBD2. Germline CDR1 reads SGHDT; CDR2 reads YYEEEE. The CDR3 has 19 residues. J was trimmed by 2 bases and V by 0 bases; bases with no gene match: 11. CDR3 DNA sequence: TGTGCCAGCAGCTTGGACGGCGTAGCGGGGGGGCTTGCCACAGATACGCAGTATTTT. Translated, it gives CASSLDGVAGGLATDTQYF.

With respect to this clonotype: The junction shows a germline mismatch at one end, possibly a read error. This chain connects TRBV12-3 or TRBV12-4 to TRBJ2-3; the match to TRBD1 covers 7 bases. The CDR3 is 16 residues long. The chain's CDR3 is CASSLGQTSLRDTRYF. CDR3 DNA sequence: TGTGCCAGCAGTTTGGGACAGACCAGCCTCAGGGATACGCGGTATTTT.

This clonotype was seen ten or more times. The J gene is TRBJ2-7, the V gene TRBV7-2; 7 nucleotides agree with TRBD1. Germline V gives CDR1 SGHTA, CDR2 FQGNSA. This CDR3 region has 11 residues. The V and J ends lost 5 bases and 13 bases, in that order; junction bases with no gene match: 8. The CDR3 sequence is CASSPRDRSYV. In nucleotides, the CDR3 is TGTGCCAGCAGCCCACGGGACAGATCTTACGTC.

The chain employs TRBV5-1 and TRBJ1-5; no clear D. CDR1 and CDR2 from the germline V gene are SGHRS and YFSETQ. V lost 1 base, J lost 7 bases, and 9 bases lay in between. The CDR3 extends over 13 amino acids. The CDR3 nucleotides are TGCGCCAGCAGCTTGTATGGGGTCCAGCCCCAGCATTTT. This codes for CASSLYGVQPQHF.

The DNA of the CDR3 is TGTGCCAGCAGCCAATCTATTCCCGCAGGAGATACGCAGTATTTT. As protein: CASSQSIPAGDTQYF. The chain couples TRBV3-1 to TRBJ2-3; no clear D. Germline V gene lookup returns CDR1 LGHDT and CDR2 YNNKEL (reference sequence). The CDR3 has 15 residues. V was pared by 2 bases and J by 5 bases, with 14 bases between.

This chain joins TRBV20-1 and TRBJ1-1; no clear D. With 0 bases removed from V and 8 bases from J, the gap between germline ends came to 13 bases. The length of the CDR3 is 13 residues. CDR1 is DFQATT, CDR2 SNEGSKA, per germline (reference sequence). CDR3 nucleotides: TGCAGTGCTAGAGATAGAACACGGCACGAAGCTTTCTTT. It codes for CSARDRTRHEAFF.

This chain uses TRBV7-9 with TRBJ2-7; TRBD1 aligns across 11 bases. This CDR3 has 15 amino acids. Germline V gene data show CDR1 as SEHNR and CDR2 as FQNEAQ (reference sequence). J lost 10 bases, V lost 5 bases, and 13 bases had no gene match. CDR3 region: CASSIPFPGQGGQYF. CDR3 sequence (DNA): TGTGCCAGCAGCATACCCTTTCCGGGACAGGGGGGACAGTACTTC.